This T cell receptor beta chain was sequenced in a study of T cell responses to AZD1222 COVID-19 vaccine (dated by TCRdb to about 2021). The study in broad terms: Because spike-specific TCR depth and breadth did not differ between the two schedules, AZD1222 recipients who got a second dose at roughly 4 weeks were pooled with those who got a second dose at roughly 12 weeks. A total of about 240 trial participants underwent TCR sequencing, of whom some 210 received two doses of AZD1222 and some 26 received two doses of the MenACWY control vaccine. Trial participants were enrolled into age subgroups of 18-55, 56-69 and 70-plus years, which contained 148, 28 and 57 TCR-sequenced participants, respectively. Overall study outcomes, separate from this receptor: The 56-69-year group was small, and its depth increase did not reach significance, likely because of low power. Reportedly, close to half of the unique spike-specific TCRs recognized epitopes lying outside the regions that are mutated in the B.1.351 and B.1.1.7 variants. Because no samples from the day 14 peak response were available, repertoires could be characterized only after the peak T cell response. Conclusions about previously exposed vaccinees are limited because only a handful of AZD1222 recipients were SARS-CoV-2 seropositive at baseline. Most participants were white British and females outnumbered males, and the authors suggested that clonal diversity may have been underestimated. After two AZD1222 doses, spike-specific TCR breadth and depth were significantly higher than at day 0 and than in MenACWY recipients. The whole spike protein was spanned by vaccine-associated CD4 TCRs, and dominant responses were seen in regions 160-218 and 743-854.

The time point label of this sample denotes: baseline before first vaccination. Vaccinee samples were obtained from the UK trials COV001 and COV002, which included a single-blind randomized controlled phase 2/3 trial of AZD1222 (ChAdOx1 nCoV-19) in healthy adults. Trial participant PBMC samples were collected at day 0 and day 28 after the second dose for TCRbeta chain sequencing. From its cysteine to its phenylalanine, the CDR3 spans 15 amino acids. CDR3 DNA is the only sequence kept; it has 45 bases, read in frame from the first base. The germline V gene supplies CDR1 SGHDN and CDR2 FVKESK. Between the V and J ends, shortened by 3 bases and 8 bases respectively, the junction contains 14 bases. Turning to this clone: Its antigen remains undetermined. It has no much larger one-base neighbor in the sample; base qualities were not kept.

The CDR3 regions of human TCRbeta chains were analyzed by immunosequencing. As for how the authors treated the data: Repertoire TCRs were checked for matches against a reference library of SARS-CoV-2-specific TCRs that had been generated using the MIRA antigen-specificity platform. Breadth was defined as the fraction of unique TCRs that were SARS-CoV-2-associated. Depth was defined as the fraction of total T cells that were SARS-CoV-2-associated. Using the MIRA data, every spike-specific TCR was mapped to the spike region that the TCR reacted to and assigned to either a CD4 or a CD8 class. Log10-transformed breadth and depth values were compared by one-way ANOVA with Sidak's multiple comparisons tests. In its TCRdb copy, this immuneACCESS table keeps in-frame sequences only and misses some clones. Where compared with another copy, unresolved V genes explain less than half of these, and the others have no known cause. The DNA gave D and trimming, while V, J and clone size come from that table. This sample holds 150,000 or so clones; around 90% were observed only once. Over 15% of the sample is in the top ten clones.

This TCR derives from an adult in good health. The input for sequencing was peripheral blood, taken on day 0 of AZD1222 vaccination. This chain is built from TRBV14 and TRBJ1-6; tentative D gene TRBD1, with 5 bases matching. The DNA reads TGTGCCAGCAGCCACAATTTCCAGGGATATTCACCCCTCCACTTT. Its protein reads: CASSHNFQGYSPLHF. Supplemented by the reference TRBV14 and TRBJ1-6 proteins around the CDR3, the complete variable domain is EAGVTQFPSHSVIEKGQTVTLRCDPISGHDNLYWYRRVMGKEIKFLLHFVKESKQDESGMPNNRFLAERTGGTYSTLKVQPAELEDSGVYFCASSHNFQGYSPLHFGNGTRLTVT.